This T cell receptor beta chain was recovered during a study of T cells in Graves' hyperthyroidism and ophthalmopathy. The CDR3 is 18 amino acids. Germline V gives CDR1 SGDLS, CDR2 YYNGEE. Trimming pared 0 bases from V and 3 bases from J, leaving 16 bases between. TCR beta CDR3 sequences were amplified from RNA transcripts. HTBI primers were used for first-round RT-PCR of the TCR CDR3. TCRdb recomputed calls from the multiplex PCR reads with MiXCR, one row per CDR3 protein. The table lists hundreds of thousands of distinct CDR3 sequences, roughly 25% of them singletons, with more than 60% in the top ten. Researchers barred patients who had uncontrolled infection, other autoimmune disease, pregnancy or lactation. Findings and limits, study-wide: In validation, the model predicted ophthalmopathy. These predictions came a median approximately six months before onset.

Details on this clonotype: Its specificity is unknown.

The receptor was derived from a man aged 45 to 65 with Graves' hyperthyroidism. The sequencing input was blood. This chain uses TRBV9 with TRBJ2-6, with D perhaps assigned TRBD1 or TRBD2 (6 bases each). CDR3 in DNA: TGTGCCAGCAGCGTAGACATAGGGGGGTCTGGTGGGGCCAACGTCCTGACTTTC. This translates into CASSVDIGGSGGANVLTF.